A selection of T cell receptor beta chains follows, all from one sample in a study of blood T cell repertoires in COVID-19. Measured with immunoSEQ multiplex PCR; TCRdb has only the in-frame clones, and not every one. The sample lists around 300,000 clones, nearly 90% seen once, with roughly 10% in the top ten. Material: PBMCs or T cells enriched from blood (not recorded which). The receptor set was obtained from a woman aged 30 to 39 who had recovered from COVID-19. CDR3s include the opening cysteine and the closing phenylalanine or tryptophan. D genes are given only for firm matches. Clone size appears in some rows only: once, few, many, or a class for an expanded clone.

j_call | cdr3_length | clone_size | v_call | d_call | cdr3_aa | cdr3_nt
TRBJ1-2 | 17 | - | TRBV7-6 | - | CASSPREGYPQAGGYTF | TGTGCCAGCAGCCCGCGGGAGGGGTACCCGCAGGCCGGTGGCTACACCTTC
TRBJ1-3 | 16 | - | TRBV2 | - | CASSEEGGFAGNTIYF | TGTGCCAGCAGTGAAGAGGGGGGGTTCGCTGGAAACACCATATATTTT
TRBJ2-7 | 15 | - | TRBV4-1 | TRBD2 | CASSQDYPASGEQYF | TGCGCCAGCAGCCAAGATTACCCAGCTAGCGGCGAGCAGTACTTC
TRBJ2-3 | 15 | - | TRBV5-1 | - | CASSLGQGWADTQYF | TGCGCCAGCAGCTTGGGTCAGGGTTGGGCAGATACGCAGTATTTT
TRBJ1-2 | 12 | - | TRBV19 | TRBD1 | CASSYRGDGYTF | TGTGCCAGTAGTTACAGGGGAGATGGCTACACCTTC
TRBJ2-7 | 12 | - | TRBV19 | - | CASSIAGHEQYF | TGTGCCAGTAGTATCGCGGGTCACGAGCAGTACTTC
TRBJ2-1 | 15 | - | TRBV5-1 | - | CASTYLRSSYNEQFF | TGCGCCAGCACCTACCTCAGGTCCTCCTACAATGAGCAGTTCTTC
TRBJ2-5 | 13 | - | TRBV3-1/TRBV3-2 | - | CASSRSGQETQYF | TGTGCCAGCAGCCGGAGCGGACAAGAGACCCAGTACTTC
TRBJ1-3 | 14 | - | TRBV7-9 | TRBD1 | CASHSQGQENTIYF | TGTGCCAGCCACTCACAGGGGCAGGAAAACACCATATATTTT
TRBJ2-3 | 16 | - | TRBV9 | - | CASSALYHRAEGTQYF | TGTGCCAGCAGCGCCCTTTATCACAGGGCAGAGGGTACGCAGTATTTT
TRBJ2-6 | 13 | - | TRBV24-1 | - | CATSASGANVLTF | TGTGCCACCAGTGCGTCTGGGGCCAACGTCCTGACTTTC
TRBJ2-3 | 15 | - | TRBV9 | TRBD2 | CASGGLAGGKDTQYF | TGTGCCAGCGGGGGACTAGCGGGAGGTAAAGATACGCAGTATTTT
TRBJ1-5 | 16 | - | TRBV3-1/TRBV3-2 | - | CASSQGAGAGNQPQHF | TGTGCCAGCAGCCAAGGAGCAGGGGCGGGCAATCAGCCCCAGCATTTT
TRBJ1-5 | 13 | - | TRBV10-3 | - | CAISQGSNQPQHF | TGTGCCATCAGCCAGGGGAGCAATCAGCCCCAGCATTTT
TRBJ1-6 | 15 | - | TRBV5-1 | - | CASSPRDFEGSPLHF | TGCGCCAGCAGCCCTCGGGACTTTGAAGGTTCACCCCTCCACTTT
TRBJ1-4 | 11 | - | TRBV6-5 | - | CASRRDEKLFF | TGTGCCAGCAGGAGAGATGAAAAACTGTTTTTT
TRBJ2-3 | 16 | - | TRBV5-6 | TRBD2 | CASSLSLAGASDTQYF | TGTGCCAGCAGCTTATCACTAGCGGGAGCATCAGATACGCAGTATTTT
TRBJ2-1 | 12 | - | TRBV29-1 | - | CSVAQGVNEQFF | TGCAGCGTTGCTCAGGGTGTGAATGAGCAGTTCTTC
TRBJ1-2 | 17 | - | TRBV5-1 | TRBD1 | CASSLVAGGSLSYGYTF | TGCGCCAGCAGCTTGGTAGCAGGGGGCTCCTTAAGCTATGGCTACACCTTC
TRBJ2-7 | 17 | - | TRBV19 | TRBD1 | CASSRNGQGGISYEQYF | TGTGCCAGTAGTAGAAATGGACAGGGGGGAATCTCCTACGAGCAGTACTTC
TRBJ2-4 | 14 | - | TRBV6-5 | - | CASSLPPGSGIQYF | TGTGCCAGCAGCCTCCCCCCAGGGTCGGGCATTCAGTACTTC
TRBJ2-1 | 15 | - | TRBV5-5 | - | CASSLLGQNYNEQFF | TGTGCCAGCAGCTTACTTGGACAGAACTACAATGAGCAGTTCTTC
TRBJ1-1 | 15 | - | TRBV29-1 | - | CSVEGPGGRLTEAFF | TGCAGCGTTGAGGGCCCGGGAGGGAGGTTGACTGAAGCTTTCTTT
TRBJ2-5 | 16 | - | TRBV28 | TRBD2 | CASSREGGSAQETQYF | TGTGCCAGCAGTCGGGAGGGGGGGAGCGCGCAAGAGACCCAGTACTTC
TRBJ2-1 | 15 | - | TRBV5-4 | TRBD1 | CASSSRTGLFNEQFF | TGTGCCAGCAGCTCTAGGACAGGCCTATTCAATGAGCAGTTCTTC
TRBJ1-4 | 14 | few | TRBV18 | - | CASSPRAGPEKLFF | TGTGCCAGCTCACCACGGGCAGGGCCCGAAAAACTGTTTTTT
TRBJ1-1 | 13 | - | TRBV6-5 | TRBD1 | CASSIDRDTEAFF | TGTGCCAGCAGCATCGACAGGGACACTGAAGCTTTCTTT
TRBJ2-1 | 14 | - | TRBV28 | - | CASSLQGRYNEQFF | TGTGCCAGCAGTTTACAGGGCAGGTACAATGAGCAGTTCTTC
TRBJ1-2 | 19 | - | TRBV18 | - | CASSPLALAGITTNYGYTF | TGTGCCAGCTCACCACTCGCCCTGGCAGGGATAACTACTAACTATGGCTACACCTTC
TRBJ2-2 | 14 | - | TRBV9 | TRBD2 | CASSVEAGSGELFF | TGTGCCAGCAGCGTAGAAGCGGGGAGCGGGGAGCTGTTTTTT
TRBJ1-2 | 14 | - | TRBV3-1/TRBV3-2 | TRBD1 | CASSQATGAAGYTF | TGTGCCAGCAGCCAAGCTACAGGGGCGGCTGGCTACACCTTC
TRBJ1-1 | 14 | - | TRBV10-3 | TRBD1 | CAIRGTGANTEAFF | TGTGCCATCAGGGGGACAGGGGCGAACACTGAAGCTTTCTTT
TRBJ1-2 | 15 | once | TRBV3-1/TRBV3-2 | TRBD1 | CASSQVEGQGYGYTF | TGTGCCAGCAGCCAAGTAGAGGGACAGGGCTATGGCTACACCTTC
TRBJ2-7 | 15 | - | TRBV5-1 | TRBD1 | CASSYTGTEDYEQYF | TGCGCCAGCTCATATACTGGGACAGAAGACTACGAGCAGTACTTC
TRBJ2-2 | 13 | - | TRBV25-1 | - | CASGLPGAGELFF | TGTGCCAGCGGCCTCCCGGGGGCCGGGGAGCTGTTTTTT
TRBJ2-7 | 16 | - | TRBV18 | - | CASSLPSFPFGSEQYF | TGTGCCAGCTCACTCCCCTCCTTCCCTTTCGGGAGCGAGCAGTACTTC
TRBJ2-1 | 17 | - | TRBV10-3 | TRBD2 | CAISGISGRSSYNEQFF | TGTGCCATCAGTGGTATTAGCGGGAGGAGCTCCTACAATGAGCAGTTCTTC
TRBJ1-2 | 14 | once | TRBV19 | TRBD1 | CASNRQGKNYGYTF | TGTGCCAGTAACCGACAGGGGAAAAACTATGGCTACACCTTC
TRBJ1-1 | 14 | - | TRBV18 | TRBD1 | CASSPRTGNTEAFF | TGTGCCAGCTCACCAAGGACAGGTAACACTGAAGCTTTCTTT
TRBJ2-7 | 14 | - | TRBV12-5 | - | CASGLDSRPYEQYF | TGTGCTAGTGGTTTGGACAGCCGACCCTACGAGCAGTACTTC
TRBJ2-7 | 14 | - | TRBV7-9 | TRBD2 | CASSSERDGDEQYF | TGTGCCAGCAGCTCAGAGCGGGATGGAGACGAGCAGTACTTC
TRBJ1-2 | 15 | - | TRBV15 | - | CATSRDPTGNYGYTF | TGTGCCACCAGCAGAGACCCGACAGGAAACTATGGCTACACCTTC